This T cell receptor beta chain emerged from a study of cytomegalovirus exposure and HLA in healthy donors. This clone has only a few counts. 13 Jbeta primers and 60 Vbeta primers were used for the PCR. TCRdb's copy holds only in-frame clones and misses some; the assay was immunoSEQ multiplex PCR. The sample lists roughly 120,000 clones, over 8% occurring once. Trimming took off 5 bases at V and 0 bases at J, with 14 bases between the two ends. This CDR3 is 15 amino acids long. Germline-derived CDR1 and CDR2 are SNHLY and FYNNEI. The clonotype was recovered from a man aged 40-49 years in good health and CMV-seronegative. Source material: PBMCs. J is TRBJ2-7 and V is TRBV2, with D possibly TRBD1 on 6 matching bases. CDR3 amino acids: CASSPGQTASYEQYF. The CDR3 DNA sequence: TGTGCCAGCAGTCCCGGACAGACGGCCTCCTACGAGCAGTACTTC.